Presented here are 27 T cell receptor beta chains from one specimen sequenced in a study of blood T cells in healthy people across ages. A J-beta primer mix and a sample-barcoded 5' primer were used in a second PCR of roughly 7 to 12 cycles. TCRdb re-called the 5' RACE reads with MiXCR, one entry per CDR3 protein. This repertoire shows about 640,000 distinct CDR3 sequences, roughly 53% found once; its top ten account for over 30%. The sample comprised blood. The receptors originated from a man aged 60-69 years in good health.

CDR3 in amino acids: CASSDTGRQEKLFF. In DNA form, the CDR3 reads TGTGCCAGCAGTGATACTGGACGGCAAGAAAAACTGTTTTTT. The rearrangement links TRBV6-4 to TRBJ1-4, with D hard to call. With 3 bases removed from V and 8 bases from J, the gap between germline ends came to 13 bases. From germline, CDR1 is MRHNA and CDR2 SNTAGT. This CDR3 contains 14 residues.

The J gene is TRBJ2-1, the V gene TRBV7-2; 8 bases fit TRBD2. The J call may not be correct, given that the DNA end is closer to TRBJ2-7. This CDR3 is 15 amino acids long. Germline values: CDR1 SGHTA, CDR2 FQGNSA. This CDR3 is CASSLVAGPYNEQYF. The CDR3 DNA is TGTGCCAGCAGCTTAGTAGCGGGGCCGTACAATGAGCAGTACTTC.

This chain joins TRBV6-1 and TRBJ1-5, with a tentative D call TRBD1 (6 bases). Trimming took 9 bases from V and 7 from J, leaving 19 bases between them. CDR3 size: 14 residues. Germline CDR1 and CDR2: MNHNS and SASEGT. The CDR3 nucleotides are TGTGCCAGTGCCGTCGTGGGGGCGGAACAGCCCCAGCATTTT. Its translation: CASAVVGAEQPQHF.

The V and J genes are TRBV2 and TRBJ2-5, with a tentative D call TRBD2 (5 bases). Trimming took off 5 bases at V and 11 bases at J, with 21 bases between the two ends. The CDR3 is made up of 14 amino acids. CDR1 SNHLY and CDR2 FYNNEI come from the germline V gene. The CDR3 is CASSQRTGYNEQYF. The CDR3 DNA sequence: TGTGCCAGCAGTCAACGGACGGGGTACAATGAGCAGTACTTC.

The CDR3 sequence: CSARSPPGANVLTF. The CDR3 region has the DNA TGCAGTGCTAGATCGCCCCCTGGGGCCAACGTCCTGACTTTC. The chain employs TRBV20-1 and TRBJ2-6; unclear D gene. The CDR3 extends over 14 amino acids. Germline CDR1 reads DFQATT; CDR2 reads SNEGSKA (reference sequence). The germline V and J ends were trimmed by 2 bases and 2 bases, with 7 bases remaining between them.

The chain uses TRBV10-3 and TRBJ2-7; the D call may be TRBD1 or TRBD2 (5 bases each). Looked up from germline, CDR1 is ENHRY and CDR2 is SYGVKD. Deletions cut 8 bases from V and 6 bases from J, with 14 bases between. The CDR3 contains 12 residues. CDR3 region: CAIGGGVSEQYF. The CDR3 DNA reads as TGTGCCATCGGGGGTGGGGTAAGCGAGCAGTACTTC.

The chain has TRBV6-5 and TRBJ1-1, with a possible D match to TRBD1 (5 bases). Germline-derived CDR1 and CDR2 are MNHEY and SVGAGI. The V gene lost 6 bases and the J gene lost 3 bases, with 11 bases spanning the gap. This CDR3 comprises 13 residues. The CDR3 here is CASRLPTDTEAFF. CDR3 DNA sequence: TGTGCCAGCAGACTTCCGACAGACACTGAAGCTTTCTTT.

The rearrangement links TRBV7-2 to TRBJ2-5; 13 bases match TRBD2. Germline values: CDR1 SGHTA, CDR2 FQGNSA. The CDR3 loop spans 16 amino acids. With 5 bases clipped from V and 0 bases from J, the junction kept 3 bases outside the gene matches. This CDR3 reads CASSQTSGGYQETQYF. The DNA of the CDR3 is TGTGCCAGCAGCCAGACTAGCGGGGGGTACCAAGAGACCCAGTACTTC.

V and J are TRBV7-9 and TRBJ2-7; 7 positions match TRBD1. Trimming took 4 bases from V and 3 from J; bases not matched to a gene: 6. Germline V CDR1 and CDR2: SEHNR, FQNEAQ (reference sequence). The CDR3 is 14 amino acids. The CDR3 nucleotides are TGTGCCAGCAGCTCCACGAGGGACAGCTACGAGCAGTACTTC. Translated: CASSSTRDSYEQYF. Full variable domain (outside the CDR3, taken from reference TRBV7-9 and TRBJ2-7): DTGVSQNPRHKITKRGQNVTFRCDPISEHNRLYWYRQTLGQGPEFLTYFQNEAQLEKSRLLSDRFSAERPKGSFSTLEIQRTEQGDSAMYLCASSSTRDSYEQYFGPGTRLTVT.

Only one count was recorded for this clonotype. V usage is TRBV29-1 and J usage is TRBJ2-5; D is uncertain. Germline V gene lookup returns CDR1 SQVTM and CDR2 ANQGSEA. This CDR3 has 13 residues. The CDR3 reads CSATYTTTETQYF. The CDR3 DNA is TGCAGTGCAACATACACCACAACAGAGACCCAGTACTTC.

The chain is built from TRBV2 and TRBJ2-6; no clear D. This CDR3 region has 15 residues. CDR1 is SNHLY, CDR2 FYNNEI, per germline. Trimming shortened V by 8 bases and J by 3 bases, and 14 bases separated the two germline ends. DNA for the CDR3: TGTGCCAGCGGGGATCGTTTAGGTGGGGCCAACGTCCTGACTTTC. Its translation is CASGDRLGGANVLTF.

The CDR3 DNA is TGTGCCAGCAGTGTGCGGGAGGGGGATTCCTACGAGCAGTACTTC. Its protein is CASSVREGDSYEQYF. The V and J genes are TRBV6-4 and TRBJ2-7; 9 bases are shared with TRBD2. Trimming at V came to 4 bases and at J to 1 base, leaving 5 bases not matched to a gene. The CDR3 length is 15 residues. Germline assignment: CDR1 MRHNA and CDR2 SNTAGT.

The rearrangement links TRBV20-1 to TRBJ2-4, with a possible D match to TRBD2 (7 bases). Germline CDR1 and CDR2: DFQATT and SNEGSKA (reference sequence). Between the trimmed V and J ends, which lost 6 bases and 0 bases, there was a span of 15 bases. The CDR3 has 15 amino acids. The CDR3 DNA is TGCAGTGCAGAAGGGGGGGTCTTAGCCAAAAACATTCAGTACTTC. As protein: CSAEGGVLAKNIQYF.

This clonotype was counted at least ten times. The chain joins TRBV29-1 to TRBJ2-5; either TRBD1 or TRBD2 may supply D (5 bases each). The CDR3 consists of 15 residues. V was pared by 6 bases and J by 6 bases, with 23 bases between. Germline CDR1 and CDR2: SQVTM and ANQGSEA. For the CDR3, the DNA is TGCAGCGTCCGGACGGTCGGGACGGCCCCAAAGACCCAGTACTTC. Amino acid sequence: CSVRTVGTAPKTQYF.

This clonotype was counted a few times. The rearrangement links TRBV12-5 to TRBJ2-6; D uncertain. The CDR3 is 15 residues long. The V end lost 6 bases, the J end lost 0 bases, and 9 bases lay between the germline ends. CDR1 is LGHNT and CDR2 is FRNRAP in the germline V gene. DNA of the CDR3: TGTGCTAGTGGGCCCGGGTTCTCTGGGGCCAACGTCCTGACTTTC. Protein product: CASGPGFSGANVLTF.

This clonotype was picked up a small number of times. The V call is TRBV12-3 or TRBV12-4, the J call TRBJ2-1; 9 bases agree with TRBD1. Trimming cost V 2 bases and J 7 bases; bases outside gene matches: 6. The length of the CDR3 is 15 residues. The CDR3 DNA follows: TGTGCCAGCAGTTTATGGACAGGGGAGGGGAATGAGCAGTTCTTC. Its translation is CASSLWTGEGNEQFF.

The chain couples TRBV9 to TRBJ1-6, with 9 bases matching TRBD1. V gave up 4 bases and J gave up 7 bases; unmatched junction bases: 6. Germline V lookup: CDR1 SGDLS, CDR2 YYNGEE. CDR3 length: 15 residues. For the CDR3, the DNA is TGTGCCAGCAGCCCGGGGACAGGGCCGAATTCACCCCTCCACTTT. This encodes CASSPGTGPNSPLHF.

This clonotype turned up a few times. The rearrangement links TRBV7-9 to TRBJ2-7, with TRBD2 matching over 8 bases. Germline V CDR1 and CDR2: SEHNR, FQNEAQ (reference sequence). V lost 5 bases to trimming and J lost 7 bases; unmatched junction nucleotides: 16. The CDR3 sequence is 16 residues long. CDR3 DNA: TGTGCCAGCAGCCTCCCCGCCGGGACTAGGGGGAATGAGCAGTACTTC. The encoded protein is CASSLPAGTRGNEQYF.

This clonotype has more than one count but fewer than ten. The J gene is TRBJ2-3, the V gene TRBV20-1; D tentatively reads TRBD1 or TRBD2 (6 bases each). V lost 6 bases, J lost 5 bases, and 12 bases lay in between. Germline loops: CDR1 DFQATT, CDR2 SNEGSKA (reference sequence). The CDR3 extends over 12 amino acids. CDR3 nucleotide sequence: TGCAGTGCCACGGGGGCGGGAGATACGCAGTATTTT. The encoded protein is CSATGAGDTQYF.

The chain combines TRBV6-6 with TRBJ2-2; D is tentatively TRBD1 or TRBD2 (5 bases each). CDR3 size: 15 residues. The germline V gene has CDR1 MNHNY and CDR2 SVGAGI (reference sequence). The V end lost 6 bases, the J end lost 7 bases, and 18 bases lay between the germline ends. The CDR3 protein is CASRDGTRASGELFF. In DNA, the CDR3 is TGTGCCAGCAGGGACGGGACCCGGGCAAGCGGGGAGCTGTTTTTT.

The chain is built from TRBV28 and TRBJ1-5, with 7 nucleotides matching TRBD1. V lost 7 bases, J lost 5 bases, and 8 bases stayed unmatched. The germline gives CDR1 MDHEN, CDR2 SYDVKM. The CDR3 is 14 residues long. The CDR3 DNA reads TGTGCCAGCACTCGAAGAGGGGGCGATCAGCCCCAGCATTTT. The encoded protein is CASTRRGGDQPQHF.

The chain links TRBV7-9 to TRBJ1-1, with D unresolved. The CDR3 loop spans 14 amino acids. Per germline, CDR1 SEHNR and CDR2 FQNEAQ (reference sequence). The V end was cut by 3 bases, the J end by 5 bases, with 13 bases between. CDR3 loop: CASSFSSLGTEAFF. The CDR3 bases are TGTGCCAGCAGCTTTAGTAGTTTGGGGACTGAAGCTTTCTTT. Drawing the rest from reference TRBV7-9 and TRBJ1-1, the complete variable domain is DTGVSQNPRHKITKRGQNVTFRCDPISEHNRLYWYRQTLGQGPEFLTYFQNEAQLEKSRLLSDRFSAERPKGSFSTLEIQRTEQGDSAMYLCASSFSSLGTEAFFGQGTRLTVV.

The sample holds a few counts of this clonotype. The J gene is TRBJ2-5, the V gene TRBV11-2, with TRBD2 as a possible D gene (6 bases). The J call may not be correct, given that the DNA end is closer to TRBJ2-7. CDR3 length: 15 amino acids. Germline lookup yields CDR1 SGHAT and CDR2 FQNNGV. CDR3 amino acids: CASSSPGTPPYEQYF. CDR3 bases: TGTGCCAGCAGCTCACCAGGGACTCCACCCTACGAGCAGTACTTC.

This chain connects TRBV7-9 to TRBJ2-3; D unclear. V dropped 4 bases and J dropped 0 bases, with 8 bases sitting between them. CDR3 length: 14 residues. The germline gives CDR1 SEHNR, CDR2 FQNEAQ (reference sequence). CDR3 nucleotides: TGTGCCAGCAGCTCCCCTTTTAGCACAGATACGCAGTATTTT. Translation: CASSSPFSTDTQYF. Supplemented by reference TRBV7-9 and TRBJ2-3, the full variable domain reads DTGVSQNPRHKITKRGQNVTFRCDPISEHNRLYWYRQTLGQGPEFLTYFQNEAQLEKSRLLSDRFSAERPKGSFSTLEIQRTEQGDSAMYLCASSSPFSTDTQYFGPGTRLTVL.

This chain uses TRBV20-1 with TRBJ1-2; D is unclear. CDR1 is DFQATT, CDR2 SNEGSKA, per germline (reference sequence). V dropped 3 bases and J dropped 7 bases, with 15 bases sitting between them. The CDR3 covers 13 residues. The CDR3 sequence is CSASETHPGGYTF. As DNA, the CDR3 is TGCAGTGCTAGCGAGACCCACCCCGGTGGCTACACCTTC.

V gene TRBV12-3 or TRBV12-4 combines with J gene TRBJ1-1, with D unclear. Trimming took 7 bases from V and 4 from J, leaving 16 bases between them. This CDR3 is 14 amino acids long. The CDR3 protein is CASTPAPGSTEAFF. Written as DNA, the CDR3 is TGTGCCAGCACTCCTGCCCCAGGTTCCACTGAAGCTTTCTTT.

The chain links TRBV7-8 to TRBJ2-7, with D hard to call. CDR1 and CDR2 from the germline V gene are SGHVS and FQNEAQ. Trimming removed 1 base at V and 3 bases at J, with 13 bases between. The CDR3 sequence is 15 residues long. Written as DNA, the CDR3 is TGTGCCAGCAGCTTAGTCGCAGGCCTCTTCTACGAGCAGTACTTC. It encodes CASSLVAGLFYEQYF.